Shown below are 2 T cell receptor beta chains from a single sample sequenced in a study of blood T cell repertoires in COVID-19. TCRdb keeps only in-frame clones here, not all; method: immunoSEQ multiplex PCR. The table records fewer than 250,000 clones, 75% to 85% of them present only once. Sequencing was carried out using peripheral blood. These receptors came from a human donor in a cohort sampled during active COVID-19.

This chain joins TRBV6-5 and TRBJ2-1, with D possibly matching TRBD1 (6 bases). V was trimmed by 4 bases and J by 8 bases, leaving 18 bases between them. CDR1 is MNHEY, CDR2 SVGAGI, per germline. The CDR3 loop spans 15 amino acids. CDR3 sequence reads: CASSSTGTLSHEQFF. CDR3 bases: TGTGCCAGCAGTTCCACCGGGACACTCTCCCATGAGCAGTTCTTC.

This clone has just a few counts. The rearrangement links TRBV5-3 to TRBJ2-7, with 7 nucleotides matching TRBD1. TRBV5-3 is assigned to the ORF class and has an uncertain function. With V trimmed by 4 bases and J by 2 bases, 9 bases remained unmatched. This CDR3 has 15 amino acids. DNA for the CDR3: TGTGCCAGAAGCATTACCCGGGACAGAGCCTACGAGCAGTACTTC. Amino acids: CARSITRDRAYEQYF.